This T cell receptor (beta chain) was recovered during a study of CD8+ T cells in alopecia areata. Study results and limitations: Sequencing of scalp samples also captures resident alphabeta T cells of normal skin.

Treatment noted: oral pan-JAK inhibitor, 5-10 mg twice daily. With regard to this clone: The antigen remains undetermined.

RNA was extracted and reverse transcribed into cDNA as the sequencing template. TCRdb keeps only in-frame clones here, not all; method: immunoSEQ multiplex PCR. The sample carries 160,000 or so clones, 50% to 75% recorded once. The sequencing used CD4+ T cells sorted from blood, collected between weeks 55 and 65, from a patient treated with tofacitinib. This clonotype was sampled from a human donor with alopecia areata.

The CDR3 coding sequence is TGTGCCAGCAGCTTAATATCTGGATACGAGCAGTACTTC. Protein: CASSLISGYEQYF. This chain joins TRBV7-3 and TRBJ2-7; D is undetermined. The ends were cut back, 1 base at V and 4 bases at J, with 8 bases in the middle. Germline V lookup: CDR1 SGHTA, CDR2 FQGTGA. This CDR3 comprises 13 residues.